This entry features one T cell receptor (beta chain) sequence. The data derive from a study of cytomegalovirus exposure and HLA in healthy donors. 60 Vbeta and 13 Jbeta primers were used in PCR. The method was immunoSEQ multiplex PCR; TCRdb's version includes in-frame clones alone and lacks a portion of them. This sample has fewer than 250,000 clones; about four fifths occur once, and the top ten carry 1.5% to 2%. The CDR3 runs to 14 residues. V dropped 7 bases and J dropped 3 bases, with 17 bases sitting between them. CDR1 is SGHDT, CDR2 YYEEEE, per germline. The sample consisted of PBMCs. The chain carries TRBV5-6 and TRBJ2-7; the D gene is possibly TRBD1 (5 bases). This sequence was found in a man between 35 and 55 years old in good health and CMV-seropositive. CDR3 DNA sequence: TGTGCCAGCGGGGCAGGGCAGGAGCTCTACGAGCAGTACTTC. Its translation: CASGAGQELYEQYF. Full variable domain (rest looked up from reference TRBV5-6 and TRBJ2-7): DAGVTQSPTHLIKTRGQQVTLRCSPKSGHDTVSWYQQALGQGPQFIFQYYEEEERQRGNFPDRFSGHQFPNYSSELNVNALLLGDSALYLCASGAGQELYEQYFGPGTRLTVT.